The 9 T cell receptor beta chains below all came from one sample that was sequenced in a study of cytomegalovirus exposure and HLA in healthy donors. The data were produced by immunoSEQ multiplex PCR, yet TCRdb's version contains in-frame clones alone and is incomplete. Found here are 85,000 to 95,000 clones, 95% to 98% of them singletons; the top ten hold 0.78%. Material for sequencing was PBMCs. These TCRs come from a man in his late teens or twenties in good health and CMV-seronegative.

V and J are TRBV5-1 and TRBJ2-3; 7 positions match TRBD1. The CDR3 spans 14 residues. Germline-derived CDR1 and CDR2 are SGHRS and YFSETQ. The J segment lost 4 bases and the V segment lost 4 bases, leaving 6 bases of the junction unmatched. The CDR3 reads CASSMTGNPDTQYF. The CDR3 region has the DNA TGCGCCAGCAGCATGACAGGGAACCCAGATACGCAGTATTTT.

The V and J genes are TRBV27 and TRBJ2-1, with D tentatively TRBD1 (6 bases). CDR1 and CDR2 from the germline V gene are MNHEY and SMNVEV (reference sequence). Trimming removed 6 bases from V and 7 bases from J, with 25 bases in between. The CDR3 length is 17 residues. The CDR3 region has the DNA TGTGCCAGCAGAACAACCGAGAACAGGGTCCTCCAGAATGAGCAGTTCTTC. Protein: CASRTTENRVLQNEQFF.

The chain couples TRBV19 to TRBJ1-2; 10 bases agree with TRBD1. Germline V gives CDR1 LNHDA, CDR2 SQIVND (reference sequence). Losses at the gene ends were 2 bases for V and 8 bases for J; bases not matched to a gene: 17. CDR3 length equals 18 residues. The CDR3 loop reads CASSILFVGTGVRGGYTF. In DNA, the CDR3 is TGTGCCAGTAGTATATTGTTCGTCGGGACAGGGGTTAGGGGGGGCTACACCTTC.

The chain uses TRBV10-2 and TRBJ1-1, with 7 bases identical to TRBD1. Germline values: CDR1 WSHSY, CDR2 SAAADI. Unmatched junction bases numbered 8, after V lost 6 bases and J lost 4 bases. CDR3 length: 14 residues. CDR3 loop: CASRATGRRTEAFF. The CDR3 DNA follows: TGCGCCAGCAGGGCGACAGGGAGGCGCACTGAAGCTTTCTTT.

The V call is TRBV5-4, the J call TRBJ1-1, with D maybe TRBD1 (6 bases). Trimming stripped 4 bases from V and 0 bases from J, with 16 bases between. Germline loops: CDR1 SGHNT, CDR2 YYREEE (reference sequence). This CDR3 is built from 16 residues. The DNA of the CDR3 is TGTGCCAGCAGCCCAAGAAGGGGGTCGGTGAACACTGAAGCTTTCTTT. Its translation is CASSPRRGSVNTEAFF.

This sequence joins TRBV5-6 and TRBJ1-1, with 7 nucleotides matching TRBD1. With 4 bases clipped from V and 3 bases from J, the junction kept 6 bases outside the gene matches. Germline V gene lookup returns CDR1 SGHDT and CDR2 YYEEEE. The CDR3 is 14 amino acids. The CDR3 is CASSLTGFDTEAFF. The DNA for the CDR3 is TGTGCCAGCAGCCTGACAGGGTTCGACACTGAAGCTTTCTTT.

The chain carries TRBV19 and TRBJ1-2; unclear D gene. Germline CDR1 LNHDA, CDR2 SQIVND (reference sequence). CDR3 length: 11 amino acids. The germline V and J ends were trimmed by 8 bases and 3 bases, with 7 bases remaining between them. CDR3 loop: CASRGDYGYTF. DNA of the CDR3: TGTGCCAGTCGAGGCGACTATGGCTACACCTTC.

The V gene is TRBV2, the J gene TRBJ1-5; D is perhaps TRBD1 (5 bases). The ends were cut back, 8 bases at V and 1 base at J, with 9 bases in the middle. The CDR3 has 13 residues. Per the germline V gene, CDR1 is SNHLY and CDR2 is FYNNEI. The CDR3 sequence: CASGRQSNQPQHF. DNA of the CDR3: TGTGCCAGCGGACGACAGAGCAATCAGCCCCAGCATTTT.

This chain links TRBV7-9 with TRBJ1-1; D is unresolved. The germline gives CDR1 SEHNR, CDR2 FQNEAQ (reference sequence). The CDR3 totals 14 residues. Deletions cut 4 bases from V and 8 bases from J, with 17 bases between. The CDR3 DNA follows: TGTGCCAGCAGCTGGGCTATCGGGAGGGCGGAAGCTTTCTTT. Encoded protein: CASSWAIGRAEAFF.